This T cell receptor (beta chain) is drawn from a study of blood T cells in healthy people across ages (dated by TCRdb to between 2014 and 2017). About the full investigation: In model experiments, template switching captured about one uniquely barcoded TCR beta cDNA molecule for every two T cells. Donors of different ages were randomly distributed across sequencing lanes to avoid experimental bias. Using the same blood draw, the study looked at two additional independent replicas of 1 million unique cDNA reads for two donors, one aged 18 to 29 and the other aged 80 or older. Donors were grouped into four age groups: young (average 16 years), middle-aged (39), aged (around 60) and long-lived (82). Using deep sequencing normalized with unique cDNA molecular identifiers, the study measured how TCR beta repertoire diversity changes with age. Broad study findings and their caveats: Compared with the aged group, the long-lived group had more naive CD4+ T cells, fewer expanded clones and increased TCR diversity, a pattern suggesting age selection. Since profiling was done on bulk unsorted PBMCs, naive and antigen-experienced compartments could not be conclusively compared. Total diversity estimates from one million sequenced T cells were considered lower bounds and underestimates. A strong correlation was found between observed TCR beta diversity and the percentage of naive T cells measured by flow cytometry. Because the CMV infection status of the donors was unknown, age-related changes in expanded clonotypes may potentially have been confounded. As age increased, observed TCR beta diversity per million T cells dropped in a roughly linear way, and a significant reduction was already evident by age 40.

Notes on this clonotype: The antigen it binds to is not known. Base quality data are lacking; no much larger clone is found one base away.

The CDR3 runs 15 amino acids, cysteine and phenylalanine included. Of all the DNA, just the CDR3 is kept, 45 bases in frame from base 1. The method behind the library was 5' RACE. Sequencer: Illumina HiSeq 2500. A second 7 to 11 cycle PCR used a sample-barcoded 5' primer and a J-beta primer mix. Each TCR beta cDNA molecule received a unique molecular identifier from a template-switch 5' adaptor carrying 12 random nucleotides. Each sample yielded at least 3 million CDR3-containing paired-end reads. First-strand cDNA synthesis was performed from all RNA using the Mint cDNA synthesis kit, with priming by a TRBC-specific oligonucleotide. Following uracil-DNA glycosylase treatment, all cDNA underwent a first 18-cycle PCR with the universal primers M1SS and BC2_uni_R. For the original study's pipeline: Normalization of each sample was performed by random selection of 1 million high-quality reads, each carrying a distinct molecular identifier. Instead of being binned into consensus sequences, reads with shared molecular identifiers were discarded. MiTCR, run with a Q25 quality threshold and the strictest error-elimination algorithm, handled CDR3 identification, clonotype clustering and error correction. A nonparametric unseen species model using Euler transformation provided a lower-bound estimate of total TCR beta diversity. TCRdb's own reprocessing of the public reads used fastp at Q25 and MiXCR and kept productive beta chains. Rows are unified per CDR3 protein, each entry keeping the most common DNA and genes. For this entry, the V and J calls and clone size follow TCRdb and not the study's own pipeline. The sample table contains about 1.4 million distinct CDR3 sequences; only one count was recorded for approximately 59% of them. The ten largest clones take up roughly 6.3% of the sample.

Donors were 30 to 45 systemically healthy Caucasian individuals from Russia aged roughly 6 to 95 years. Each donor gave about 9.2 milliliters of peripheral blood, drawn into EDTA-treated Vacutainer tubes. Ficoll-Paque density-gradient centrifugation was used to isolate PBMCs, with at least 6.5 million obtained per sample. Trizol reagent was used to extract total RNA from the PBMCs, yielding at least 5 micrograms per sample. For every donor, flow cytometry on a PBMC aliquot measured the percentage of naive CD45RAhigh/CD27high T cells. The V gene is TRBV12-3 or TRBV12-4 and the J gene is TRBJ2-7, with 7 bases in between that match TRBD2. The J call is uncertain, as TRBJ2-5 better fits the DNA end. The TCR originated in a man between 18 and 29 years old in good health. Sample: blood. Here is the DNA: TGTGCCAGCAGTCCAGATGCGGGAGAAATGGAGACCCAGTACTTC. Its product reads: CASSPDAGEMETQYF.